This T cell receptor beta chain was captured by sequencing in a study of graft-versus-host responses after intestinal transplantation (TCRdb year 2021). Concerning the study at large: Multivisceral, liver-intestinal, or isolated intestinal transplants were received by the recipients. Rather than going through the commercial service, samples from a few later patients were sequenced in-house on an Illumina MiSeq and processed with MiXCR. Alloreactive clones were identified by sequencing pre-transplant mixed lymphocyte reaction products and comparing them with unstimulated pre-transplant donor and recipient T cells. Every recipient was given anti-thymocyte globulin induction, then maintenance tacrolimus and steroids for around three years. A peak of at least 4% donor T cells among recipient peripheral blood mononuclear cells was the definition used for donor T cell macrochimerism. After intestinal transplantation, graft-versus-host and host-versus-graft alloreactive T cell clones were followed in the graft, circulation and bone marrow using bulk TCR-beta CDR3 sequencing. The cohort enrolled about two dozen intestinal transplant recipients, one of whom was a retransplant, and 3 patients without pretransplant specimens were excluded. General findings and caveats noted by the study authors: Early after transplant, peak levels of circulating GvH clones were found to be associated with declines in HvG clones. The conclusions were limited by the relatively low number and heterogeneity of the intestinal transplant patients. GvH clones were detected in recipient bone marrow, and some of these GvH clones were observed earlier in ileal mucosa or blood, consistent with an intestinal mucosal origin. Patients with donor T cell macrochimerism had high GvH to HvG T cell clonal ratios in their allografts.

About this clone itself: It has no known antigen specificity. Base quality data are lacking; no much larger clone is found one base away.

The library was built by means of the immunoSEQ multiplex PCR assay. For most patients, genomic DNA was isolated with the Qiagen DNeasy Blood and Tissue Kit and sent frozen to Adaptive Biotechnologies for TCR sequencing. For most patients, genomic DNA was subjected to high-throughput TCR-beta CDR3 sequencing by Adaptive Biotechnologies. Regarding the original processing steps: Adaptive's ImmunoSEQ software was the source of the TCR sequencing data for 15 to 20 patients, while a few other patients were processed with MiXCR and VDJtools. To correct CD4 versus CD8 sorting errors, sequences present in both subsets at a frequency ratio below 5:1 were removed. CDR3 nucleotide sequences shared between donor and recipient were removed because their origin could not be assigned. To be classed as alloreactive, a clone needed at least 2-fold expansion over unstimulated cells and a minimum CFSE-low frequency of 0.002% (template counts) or 0.001% (read counts). Clones were considered mappable if detected in sequenced pre-transplant spleen, lymph node, or MLR CFSE-low populations of the donor or recipient. Cumulative frequency of alloreactive clones was calculated as a percentage of all sequences weighted by copy number. This immuneACCESS table, as held by TCRdb, lists in-frame sequences with V and J called but not all clones. Of the missing ones, under half trace to an unresolved V gene in checked studies; the others have no known cause. V and J calls plus clone size are reproduced from that table; the DNA served to infer D and trimming. The table for this sample lists some 110,000 clones; around 94% of them were counted only once. The leading ten clones occupy 1.2% of the sample.

The CDR3 contains 15 residues, cysteine and phenylalanine counted. Of all the DNA, just the CDR3 is kept, 45 bases in frame from base 1. Taken from the germline V gene, the CDR1 and CDR2 loops are SGDLS and YYNGEE. V and J are truncated by 4 bases and 5 bases respectively, leaving an intervening sequence of 17 bases. This specimen's time point label, per the study, means: cells obtained before transplantation from donor or recipient. CD3+CD4+ and CD3+CD8+ populations were FACS-sorted from unstimulated pre-transplant donor and recipient cells taken from spleen or lymph nodes. Material: unstimulated CD8+ T cells sorted from spleen or lymph node cells, obtained before transplant. This TCR was sampled from a human donor who was the organ donor for an intestinal transplant. The rearrangement joined TRBV9 to TRBJ2-3; TRBD2 is a weak D gene call, 5 bases matching. The nucleotide sequence is given as TGTGCCAGCAGCCCAGGAGGTCTAGCAGGAGATACGCAGTATTTT. Protein translation: CASSPGGLAGDTQYF.